This T cell receptor beta chain is from a study of long-term antiretroviral therapy in people with HIV. The V and J ends lost 4 bases and 7 bases, in that order; junction bases with no gene match: 11. The germline gives CDR1 SGHRS, CDR2 YFSETQ. CDR3 length equals 15 residues. PBMC samples from each donor numbered at least one pre-ART and at least two post-ART. Version v3.0 of the immunoSEQ assay ran at survey level. Roughly 40,000-50,000 T-cell genomes per sample were the sequencing target. Using immunoSEQ multiplex PCR, the repertoire was profiled, and TCRdb retains in-frame clones only, with some absent. The sample lists roughly 37,000 clones; more than 80% were seen once.

The sequences come from unsorted PBMCs, collected 3.4 years after starting antiretroviral therapy. The sequence was obtained from a man between 25 and 39 years old with HIV. This chain connects TRBV5-1 to TRBJ1-2; 9 bases match TRBD1. The CDR3: CASSTLTGGEGGYTF. CDR3 nucleotides: TGCGCCAGCAGCACCTTAACAGGGGGCGAAGGTGGCTACACCTTC.